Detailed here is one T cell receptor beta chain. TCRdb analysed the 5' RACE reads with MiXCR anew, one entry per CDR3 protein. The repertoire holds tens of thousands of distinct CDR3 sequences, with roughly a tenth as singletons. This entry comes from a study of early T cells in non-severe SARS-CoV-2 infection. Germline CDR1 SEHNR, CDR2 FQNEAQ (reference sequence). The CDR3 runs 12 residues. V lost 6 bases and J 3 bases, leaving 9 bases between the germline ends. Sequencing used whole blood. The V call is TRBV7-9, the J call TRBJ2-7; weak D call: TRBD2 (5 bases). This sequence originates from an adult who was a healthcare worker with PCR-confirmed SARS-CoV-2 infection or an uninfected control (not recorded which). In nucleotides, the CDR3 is TGTGCCAGCAGTAAGAGGGACTACGAGCAGTACTTC. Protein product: CASSKRDYEQYF.